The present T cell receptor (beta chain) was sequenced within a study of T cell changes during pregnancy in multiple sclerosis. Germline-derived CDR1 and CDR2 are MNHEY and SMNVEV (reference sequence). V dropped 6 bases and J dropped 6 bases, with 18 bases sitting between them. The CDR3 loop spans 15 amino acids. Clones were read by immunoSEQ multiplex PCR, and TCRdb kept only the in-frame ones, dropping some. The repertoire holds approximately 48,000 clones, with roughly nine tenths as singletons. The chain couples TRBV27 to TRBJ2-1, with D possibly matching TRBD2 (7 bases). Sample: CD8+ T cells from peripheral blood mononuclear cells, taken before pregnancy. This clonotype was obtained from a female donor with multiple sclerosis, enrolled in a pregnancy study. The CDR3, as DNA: TGTGCCAGCAGGCCGGGGGCGGGGGCGATCAATGAGCAGTTCTTC. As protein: CASRPGAGAINEQFF.